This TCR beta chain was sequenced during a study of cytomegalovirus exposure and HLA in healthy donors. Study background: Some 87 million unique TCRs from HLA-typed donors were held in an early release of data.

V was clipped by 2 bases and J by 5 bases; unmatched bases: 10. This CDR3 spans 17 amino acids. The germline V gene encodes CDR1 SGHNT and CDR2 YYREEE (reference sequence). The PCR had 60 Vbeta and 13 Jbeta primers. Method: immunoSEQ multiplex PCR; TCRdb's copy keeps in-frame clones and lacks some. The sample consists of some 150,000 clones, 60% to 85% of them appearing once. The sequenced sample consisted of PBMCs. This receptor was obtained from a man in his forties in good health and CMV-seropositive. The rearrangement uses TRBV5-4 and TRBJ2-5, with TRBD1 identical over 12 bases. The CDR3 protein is CASSFRDRGLKKETQYF. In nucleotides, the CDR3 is TGTGCCAGCAGCTTCCGGGACAGGGGGCTAAAAAAGGAGACCCAGTACTTC.